These 7 T cell receptor beta chains were all obtained from the same sample, sequenced in a study of identical twins. TCRdb processed the 5' RACE reads anew with MiXCR; each CDR3 protein has one entry. The repertoire consists of roughly 690,000 distinct CDR3 sequences, with 20% to 25% occurring once and the leading ten covering more than 4%. The sample was also linked to a second study, of T cells expressing NK-cell markers.

Sequencing was done on a sample of PBMCs. Receptors originate from a woman in her late teens or twenties in good health.

A remark on this clonotype: Relative to the germline gene, one junction end is altered; a read error may explain this. V gene TRBV12-3 or TRBV12-4 combines with J gene TRBJ2-5, with D tentatively TRBD1 or TRBD2 (6 bases each). This CDR3 contains 17 residues. The CDR3 DNA reads as TGTGCCTGCAGTTTGGGGGCCGGTAGCGGTCCTCAAGAGACCCAGTACTTC. Translated, it gives CACSLGAGSGPQETQYF.

This clonotype was counted only a few times. CDR3 in DNA: TGTGCCAGCAGTACGGGGGTTGAGCAGTACTTC. This translates into CASSTGVEQYF. This chain uses TRBV12-3 or TRBV12-4 with TRBJ2-7, with a weak D call TRBD2 (6 bases). Between the trimmed V and J ends, which lost 5 bases and 7 bases, there was a span of 9 bases. The CDR3 contains 11 residues.

The rearrangement links TRBV5-6 to TRBJ1-2; no reliable D call. V dropped 1 base and J dropped 6 bases, with 16 bases sitting between them. CDR3 length: 15 residues. CDR1 is SGHDT, CDR2 YYEEEE, per germline. The CDR3 DNA sequence: TGTGCCAGCAGCTTGCAACCGCGTCGAAGTAATGGCTACACCTTC. Its translation is CASSLQPRRSNGYTF.

This clonotype was observed a few times. The V gene is TRBV14, the J gene TRBJ2-7; D is undetermined. Germline loops: CDR1 SGHDN, CDR2 FVKESK. The CDR3 length is 14 residues. Trimming took 5 bases from V and 4 from J, leaving 15 bases between them. CDR3 protein: CASSTPWTAYEQYF. The DNA for the CDR3 is TGTGCCAGCAGCACACCTTGGACGGCTTACGAGCAGTACTTC.

The J gene is TRBJ2-7, the V gene TRBV10-3; D is possibly TRBD2 (5 bases). The V gene's germline CDR1 is ENHRY and CDR2 SYGVKD. There are 12 residues in the CDR3. Trimming removed 8 bases from V and 3 bases from J, with 11 bases in between. CDR3 amino acids: CAIGQDYYEQYF. The CDR3 nucleotides are TGTGCCATCGGCCAAGACTACTACGAGCAGTACTTC.

The V call is TRBV7-2, the J call TRBJ2-2; D gene ambiguous. Germline values: CDR1 SGHTA, CDR2 FQGNSA. V was shortened by 5 bases and J by 3 bases, with 13 bases between the two germline ends. CDR3 length: 15 residues. The CDR3 is CASSLTGWYTGELFF. CDR3 DNA: TGTGCCAGCAGCCTCACCGGATGGTACACCGGGGAGCTGTTTTTT.

The table lists this clonotype with a few counts. The chain carries TRBV5-1 and TRBJ2-3; 7 bases match TRBD1. Germline trimming cut 0 bases from V and 5 bases from J; bases unmatched to any gene: 3. Germline V gene sequence: CDR1 SGHRS, CDR2 YFSETQ. The CDR3 is 14 residues long. This CDR3 reads CASSLDRGVDTQYF. In nucleotides, the CDR3 is TGCGCCAGCAGCTTGGACAGGGGTGTAGATACGCAGTATTTT.